This T cell receptor beta chain was identified during a study of T cells in Graves' hyperthyroidism and ophthalmopathy. Study-level points and caveats: Most clonotypes expanded in thyroid above 0.001 were likewise present in blood.

This clonotype was counted many times. Its matching antigen is unknown. The CDR3 is 14 residues long. CDR1 SQVTM and CDR2 ANQGSEA come from the germline V gene. V was cut by 0 bases and J by 7 bases, with 15 bases left in between. TCR beta CDR3 regions were amplified from RNA. The HTBI set primed first-round TCR CDR3 RT-PCR. One entry per CDR3 protein results from TCRdb running MiXCR on the multiplex PCR reads. The sample carries under 350,000 distinct CDR3 sequences, approximately 18% recorded once. This sequence joins TRBV29-1 and TRBJ2-5; TRBD1 might be the D (5 bases). This clonotype was obtained from a woman in her fifties or sixties with Graves' hyperthyroidism. Source material: blood. The CDR3 loop is CSVEDKEWGGTQYF. CDR3 nucleotide sequence: TGCAGCGTTGAAGATAAGGAATGGGGCGGGACCCAGTACTTC. Based on the CDR3 plus reference TRBV29-1 and TRBJ2-5, the full variable domain is SAVISQKPSRDICQRGTSLTIQCQVDSQVTMMFWYRQQPGQSLTLIATANQGSEATYESGFVIDKFPISRPNLTFSTLTVSNMSPEDSSIYLCSVEDKEWGGTQYFGPGTRLLVL.